One sample yielded the 12 T cell receptor beta chains listed below, sequenced in a study of blood T cell repertoires in COVID-19 (dated by TCRdb to 2019 to 2021). Libraries were constructed by the immunoSEQ multiplex PCR assay. Held by TCRdb, this immuneACCESS table contains in-frame sequences only and omits some clones. Under half of the omission traces to an unresolved V gene where checked; the cause of the rest is unknown. For this sample the table gives around 380,000 clones, of which around 87% were detected only once. The ten largest clonotypes hold 1.3% of the sample. Material for sequencing was PBMCs or T cells enriched from blood (not recorded which). The receptors were gathered from a man aged 25-45 years who had recovered from COVID-19.

This clone was detected a few times. V and J are TRBV30 and TRBJ1-1; 11 nucleotides line up with TRBD1. This CDR3 has 15 residues. The junction had 10 bases not matched to a gene; V was cut back by 2 bases and J by 8 bases. CDR1 and CDR2 from the germline V gene are GTSNPN and SVGIG (reference sequence). The CDR3, as DNA: TGTGCCTGGAGTCATCGGGACAGGGGGTTCTCGGAAGCTTTCTTT. It specifies CAWSHRDRGFSEAFF. Full variable domain (remainder filled in from reference TRBV30 and TRBJ1-1): SQTIHQWPATLVQPVGSPLSLECTVEGTSNPNLYWYRQAAGRGLQLLFYSVGIGQISSEVPQNLSASRPQDRQFILSSKKLLLSDSGFYLCAWSHRDRGFSEAFFGQGTRLTVV.

This chain links TRBV3-1 (or the pseudogene TRBV3-2) with TRBJ2-7; tentatively, D is TRBD1 (6 bases). The CDR3 is 17 residues long. Germline CDR1 LGHDT, CDR2 YNNKEL (reference sequence). The V and J ends lost 2 bases and 0 bases respectively, with 17 bases between them. The CDR3 DNA reads as TGTGCCAGCAGCCAACTCTCCTCCGGGACACACTCCTACGAGCAGTACTTC. This encodes CASSQLSSGTHSYEQYF.

The J gene is TRBJ1-6, the V gene TRBV7-2, with 10 bases aligning to TRBD1. V shed 5 bases, J shed 9 bases, and the junction held 7 bases outside the gene matches. This CDR3 is built from 15 residues. Germline V CDR1 and CDR2: SGHTA, FQGNSA. CDR3 in amino acids: CASSPRGTGASPLHF. CDR3 nucleotide sequence: TGTGCCAGCAGCCCCAGGGGGACAGGGGCTTCACCCCTCCACTTT.

The chain recombines TRBV4-1 with TRBJ2-7; TRBD2 aligns across 9 bases. V was pared by 1 base and J by 3 bases, with 16 bases of the junction left unmatched. The CDR3 has 19 residues. Germline V gene data show CDR1 as MGHRA and CDR2 as YSYEKL. CDR3: CASSQGPTGAGGPFYEQYF. The CDR3 nucleotides are TGCGCCAGCAGCCAAGGGCCAACTGGGGCGGGGGGGCCTTTCTACGAGCAGTACTTC.

The rearrangement links TRBV6-1 to TRBJ1-1; D is possibly TRBD1 (6 bases). Per the germline V gene, CDR1 is MNHNS and CDR2 is SASEGT. Between the trimmed V and J ends, which lost 0 bases and 0 bases, there was a span of 8 bases. The CDR3 has 15 amino acids. CDR3 protein: CASSEANRVNTEAFF. As DNA, the CDR3 is TGTGCCAGCAGTGAAGCCAACAGGGTGAACACTGAAGCTTTCTTT.

The chain links TRBV12-3 or TRBV12-4 to TRBJ1-4; D uncertain. The CDR3 totals 13 residues. Between the trimmed V and J ends, which lost 1 base and 8 bases, there was a span of 8 bases. The CDR3 spells CASSLGSREKLFF. The CDR3 coding sequence is TGTGCCAGCAGTTTAGGGTCGCGGGAAAAACTGTTTTTT.

The chain couples TRBV5-4 to TRBJ2-3; 9 bases are a match to TRBD2. Per germline, CDR1 SGHNT and CDR2 YYREEE (reference sequence). The trim removed 0 bases at V and 15 bases at J, leaving 5 bases unmatched. This CDR3 has 12 residues. Written as DNA, the CDR3 is TGTGCCAGCAGCTTGGAGCTAGCGGGACCTTATTTT. The encoded protein is CASSLELAGPYF. The entire variable domain, with the rest obtained from reference TRBV5-4 and TRBJ2-3, is as follows: ETGVTQSPTHLIKTRGQQVTLRCSSQSGHNTVSWYQQALGQGPQFIFQYYREEENGRGNFPPRFSGLQFPNYSSELNVNALELDDSALYLCASSLELAGPYFGPGTRLTVL.

This sequence joins TRBV7-9 and TRBJ1-6; D remains unclear. Germline values: CDR1 SEHNR, CDR2 FQNEAQ (reference sequence). Trimming removed 5 bases at V and 8 bases at J, with 16 bases between. CDR3 size: 15 residues. The CDR3 is CASSLGGQADSPLHF. DNA for the CDR3: TGTGCCAGCAGCCTTGGCGGGCAGGCAGATTCACCCCTCCACTTT. Full variable domain (outside the CDR3, taken from reference TRBV7-9 and TRBJ1-6): DTGVSQNPRHKITKRGQNVTFRCDPISEHNRLYWYRQTLGQGPEFLTYFQNEAQLEKSRLLSDRFSAERPKGSFSTLEIQRTEQGDSAMYLCASSLGGQADSPLHFGNGTRLTVT.

The chain carries TRBV12-5 and TRBJ2-3, with 8 nucleotides matching TRBD2. This CDR3 region has 14 residues. V gave up 5 bases and J gave up 6 bases; unmatched junction bases: 7. Germline loops: CDR1 LGHNT, CDR2 FRNRAP. The chain's CDR3 is CASGTSGGVDTQYF. CDR3 sequence (DNA): TGTGCTAGTGGTACTAGCGGTGGTGTGGATACGCAGTATTTT.

There are a few counts of this clone. The chain carries TRBV4-2 and TRBJ2-1; D may be TRBD2 (5 bases). Germline loops: CDR1 LGHNA, CDR2 YNFKEQ. V lost 1 base, J lost 8 bases, and 12 bases lay in between. The CDR3 is 14 residues long. The CDR3 region is CASSQGGREDEQFF. The CDR3 DNA follows: TGTGCCAGCAGCCAAGGCGGGCGCGAAGATGAGCAGTTCTTC.

The chain has TRBV6-2 or TRBV6-3 and TRBJ2-5; no firm D call. V lost 6 bases, J lost 5 bases, and 13 bases lay in between. Germline CDR1 is MNHEY and CDR2 is SVGEGT. This CDR3 is 13 amino acids long. This CDR3 is CASSTNWRETQYF. The CDR3 DNA reads TGTGCCAGCAGCACAAACTGGCGGGAGACCCAGTACTTC.

The chain joins TRBV10-3 to TRBJ1-5, with D perhaps matching TRBD1 (5 bases). Germline lookup yields CDR1 ENHRY and CDR2 SYGVKD. Deletions cut 4 bases from V and 1 base from J, with 11 bases between. The CDR3 has 15 residues. The CDR3 bases are TGTGCCATCAGTGTTGATGGGGGGAGCAATCAGCCCCAGCATTTT. This codes for CAISVDGGSNQPQHF.